The rows below give T cell receptor beta chains drawn from one sample of a study of blood T cell repertoires in COVID-19. The table came from immunoSEQ multiplex PCR; TCRdb's copy has only in-frame clones and leaves some out. The data show approximately 65,000 clones, with roughly 80% seen just once and 3% to 4.5% held by the top ten. The material sequenced was PBMCs or T cells enriched from blood (not recorded which). These receptors were taken from a woman aged 40 to 55 with acute COVID-19. Both conserved end residues are part of each CDR3. D genes are given only for firm matches. Size values are once, few and many counts, or a class for expanded clones, and some rows have none.

V gene	clone size	D gene	J gene	CDR3 DNA	CDR3 protein
TRBV18	-	TRBD1	TRBJ2-2	TGTGCCAGCTCCGCCGGGACAGGGGGCACCGGGGAGCTGTTTTTT	CASSAGTGGTGELFF
TRBV27	-	TRBD1	TRBJ1-6	TGTGCCAGCAGTTTATTTCAGGGGGTTTCACCCCTCCACTTT	CASSLFQGVSPLHF
TRBV7-2	-	TRBD1	TRBJ1-3	TGTGCCAGCAGCAGGGACAGCCTCTCTGGAAACACCATATATTTT	CASSRDSLSGNTIYF
TRBV6-5	-	TRBD1	TRBJ1-2	TGTGCCGCACAGACAGGGGCTTCTGGCTACACCTTC	CAAQTGASGYTF
TRBV2	-	-	TRBJ1-2	TGTGCCAGCAGTCCCCGGACTGATTATGGCTACACCTTC	CASSPRTDYGYTF
TRBV2	-	-	TRBJ2-3	TGTGCCAGCAGTCCCTCGACTAGCACAGATACGCAGTATTTT	CASSPSTSTDTQYF
TRBV6-6	once	TRBD2	TRBJ2-3	TGTGCCACCGCGACTAGCTACACAGATACGCAGTATTTT	CATATSYTDTQYF
TRBV2	-	-	TRBJ1-1	TGTGCCAGCAGTGAGAGGTTGGGACAAATGAACACTGAAGCTTTCTTT	CASSERLGQMNTEAFF
TRBV6-5	-	TRBD2	TRBJ2-1	TGTGCCAGCAGGCAGTCTAGCGGGGGCTATGAGCAGTTCTTC	CASRQSSGGYEQFF
TRBV18	-	-	TRBJ2-2	TGTGCCAGCTCAACGAGTGGCGGCACCGGGGAGCTGTTTTTT	CASSTSGGTGELFF
TRBV19	-	TRBD1	TRBJ2-2	TGTGCCAGTAGTAAGGACAGGGGTTCGGGCGGGGAGCTGTTTTTT	CASSKDRGSGGELFF
TRBV29-1	-	TRBD1	TRBJ2-1	TGCAGCGTTGAATCGACAGGGTTCGATGAGCAGTTCTTC	CSVESTGFDEQFF
TRBV11-3	few	TRBD1	TRBJ2-2	TGTGCCAGCAGCCCCCGGACAGGGGGCGCGGGGGAGCTGTTTTTT	CASSPRTGGAGELFF
TRBV19	-	TRBD1	TRBJ1-4	TGTGCCAGTAGGAAACAGGGGGCGAGCGAAAAACTGTTTTTT	CASRKQGASEKLFF
TRBV28	-	TRBD2	TRBJ2-7	TGTGCCAGCAGAACCGGGACTAGCGGGGTGGGAGGGAACGAGCAGTACTTC	CASRTGTSGVGGNEQYF
TRBV19	few	-	TRBJ2-1	TGTGCCAGTAGTATACGGGAGAGGGCAATCTCCTACAATGAGCAGTTCTTC	CASSIRERAISYNEQFF
TRBV3-1/TRBV3-2	-	TRBD2	TRBJ2-3	TGTGCCAGCAGCCAAGTGGGCGGGGGAGTCACAGATACGCAGTATTTT	CASSQVGGGVTDTQYF
TRBV6-5	once	-	TRBJ1-1	TGTGCCAGTAGGGGACTGCCGAACACTGAAGCTTTCTTT	CASRGLPNTEAFF
TRBV7-9	-	-	TRBJ2-5	TGTGCCAGCCGGAGGGGTCCCCAGGGAGAGACCCAGTACTTC	CASRRGPQGETQYF
TRBV7-8	-	TRBD2	TRBJ2-1	TGTGCCAGCAGCATAAGACTAGCGGGAGGGCCGCCACTCTACAATGAGCAGTTCTTC	CASSIRLAGGPPLYNEQFF
TRBV11-2	-	-	TRBJ1-4	TGTGCCAGCAGCCAGAATGCCGCCCCGCAAAAACTGTTTTTT	CASSQNAAPQKLFF
TRBV6-5	-	TRBD2	TRBJ2-3	TGTGCCAGCACTACAACACTAGCGGGGGGAGATACGCAGTATTTT	CASTTTLAGGDTQYF
TRBV7-9	-	TRBD1	TRBJ1-6	TGTGCCAGCAGTTCCGGACAGGGGGGGAATTCACCCCTCCACTTT	CASSSGQGGNSPLHF
TRBV2	-	-	TRBJ1-6	TGTGCCAGCAGGAGCTCCTATAATTCACCCCTCCACTTT	CASRSSYNSPLHF
TRBV3-1/TRBV3-2	-	TRBD1	TRBJ2-7	TGTGCCAGCAGCCAACCAGGGACAGGGGATTTTTACGAGCAGTACTTC	CASSQPGTGDFYEQYF
TRBV28	-	TRBD1	TRBJ2-7	TGTGCCAGCAGCCCCCCTCGACAGGGCCGAGGCGGCGAGCAGTACTTC	CASSPPRQGRGGEQYF
TRBV23-1	-	-	TRBJ2-2	TGCGCCAGCAGGTTCCCGGACAGCACCGGGGAGCTGTTTTTT	CASRFPDSTGELFF
TRBV7-9	-	TRBD2	TRBJ2-1	TGTGCCAGCAGCGCCCCAGCAGCGGGAGTGCTCAATGAGCAGTTCTTC	CASSAPAAGVLNEQFF
TRBV21-1	-	-	TRBJ1-5	TGTGCCAGCAGCAAATTAGACAGGGGTGGCAATCAGCCCCAGCATTTT	CASSKLDRGGNQPQHF
TRBV10-1	-	-	TRBJ1-3	TGCGCCAGCAGTGGGGCAGCCTCTGGAAACACCATATATTTT	CASSGAASGNTIYF
TRBV6-1	-	TRBD1	TRBJ1-1	TGTGCCAGCAGTGAACGGGGACAGGGAGTAGCTTTCTTT	CASSERGQGVAFF
TRBV5-1	once	-	TRBJ1-1	TGCGCCAGCAGCTTGGAAGGGAGGAACACTGAAGCTTTCTTT	CASSLEGRNTEAFF
TRBV11-3	-	-	TRBJ2-3	TGTGCCAGCAGCTTAGGAGCTATCACAGATACGCAGTATTTT	CASSLGAITDTQYF
TRBV15	once	-	TRBJ2-3	TGTGCCACCAGCAGGGCTGACAGCACTCCCACAGATACGCAGTATTTT	CATSRADSTPTDTQYF
TRBV5-1	-	-	TRBJ2-2	TGCGCCAGCAGCTTCAGGGTCCCCGGGGAGCTGTTTTTT	CASSFRVPGELFF
TRBV5-1	-	TRBD2	TRBJ2-3	TGCGCCAGCAGTCCTAGCGGTGGCACAGATACGCAGTATTTT	CASSPSGGTDTQYF
TRBV28	-	-	TRBJ1-3	TGTGCCAGCAGTTTAGGGGACATCTCTGGAAACACCATATATTTT	CASSLGDISGNTIYF
TRBV27	few	TRBD1	TRBJ1-6	TGTGCCAGCAGTTTATTATCGGGACAGCATTCACCCCTCCACTTT	CASSLLSGQHSPLHF